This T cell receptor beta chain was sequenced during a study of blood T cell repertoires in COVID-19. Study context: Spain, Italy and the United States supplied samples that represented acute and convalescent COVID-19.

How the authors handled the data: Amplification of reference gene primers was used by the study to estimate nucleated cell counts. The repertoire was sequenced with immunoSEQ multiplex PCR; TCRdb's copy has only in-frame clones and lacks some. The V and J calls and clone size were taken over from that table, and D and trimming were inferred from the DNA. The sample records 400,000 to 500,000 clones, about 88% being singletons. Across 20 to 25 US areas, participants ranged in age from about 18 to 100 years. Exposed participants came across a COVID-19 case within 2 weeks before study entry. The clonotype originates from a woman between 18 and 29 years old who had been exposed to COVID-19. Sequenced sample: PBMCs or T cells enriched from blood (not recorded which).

CDR3 DNA: TGCAGTTACAGGACCGTCTACGAGCAGTACTTC. It specifies CSYRTVYEQYF. The rearrangement uses TRBV20-1 and TRBJ2-7, with D perhaps matching TRBD1 (5 bases). The germline CDR1 and CDR2 sequences are DFQATT and SNEGSKA (reference sequence). The CDR3 is made up of 11 amino acids. The V end lost 8 bases, the J end lost 3 bases, and 11 bases lay between the germline ends.